These T cell receptor beta chains were read from a single sample in a study of blood T cell repertoires in COVID-19. The protocol was immunoSEQ multiplex PCR, while the TCRdb copy is restricted to in-frame clones and leaves out a portion. The sample lists 35,000 to 50,000 clones; roughly 87% were seen once. The sequenced sample was peripheral blood. The receptors were sampled from a man in his fifties or sixties with acute or convalescent COVID-19. The CDR3 runs from the conserved cysteine through the conserved F or W. The order of the fields is V gene, D gene, clone size, J gene, CDR3 protein, CDR3 DNA. D genes are given only for firm matches. Size is omitted from some rows. Given values are once, few, many or a class for expanded clones.

V: TRBV13
D: -
size: -
J: TRBJ1-2
CDR3: CASSGVGLYGYTF
DNA: TGTGCCAGCAGCGGTGTGGGGCTCTATGGCTACACCTTC

V: TRBV3-1/TRBV3-2
D: TRBD2
size: -
J: TRBJ2-1
CDR3: CASSQSSGGTGHEQFF
DNA: TGTGCCAGCAGCCAATCTAGCGGGGGGACGGGTCATGAGCAGTTCTTC

V: TRBV2
D: TRBD2
size: -
J: TRBJ2-5
CDR3: CASSESGAGGPIRKETQYF
DNA: TGTGCCAGCAGTGAAAGTGGAGCGGGGGGGCCAATAAGAAAAGAGACCCAGTACTTC

V: TRBV4-3
D: TRBD1
size: -
J: TRBJ1-1
CDR3: CASSPDTGGRTEAFF
DNA: TGCGCCAGCAGCCCAGACACAGGGGGCCGAACTGAAGCTTTCTTT

V: TRBV5-4
D: -
size: -
J: TRBJ1-6
CDR3: CASSLAGPNSPLHF
DNA: TGTGCCAGCAGCTTAGCGGGCCCTAATTCACCCCTCCACTTT

V: TRBV19
D: -
size: -
J: TRBJ2-7
CDR3: CASSIAQGTYEQYF
DNA: TGTGCCAGTAGTATAGCACAGGGAACCTACGAGCAGTACTTC

V: TRBV2
D: TRBD1
size: once
J: TRBJ2-3
CDR3: CASGTGKGTDTQYF
DNA: TGTGCCAGCGGGACAGGGAAGGGCACAGATACGCAGTATTTT

V: TRBV7-6
D: TRBD1
size: -
J: TRBJ1-1
CDR3: CASSTGTDTEAFF
DNA: TGTGCCAGCAGCACCGGGACAGACACTGAAGCTTTCTTT

V: TRBV27
D: -
size: -
J: TRBJ1-1
CDR3: CASSLFFGGQNTEAFF
DNA: TGTGCCAGCAGTTTATTTTTCGGGGGGCAGAACACTGAAGCTTTCTTT

V: TRBV19
D: -
size: once
J: TRBJ1-5
CDR3: CASSTWGGGGQPQHF
DNA: TGTGCCAGTAGTACATGGGGGGGAGGAGGACAGCCCCAGCATTTT

V: TRBV2
D: -
size: -
J: TRBJ1-1
CDR3: CASSDGRGATNTEAFF
DNA: TGTGCCAGCAGTGACGGGAGGGGGGCGACGAACACTGAAGCTTTCTTT

V: TRBV5-8
D: TRBD1
size: -
J: TRBJ1-5
CDR3: CASSVQGSSQPQHF
DNA: TGTGCCAGCAGCGTACAGGGGTCAAGTCAGCCCCAGCATTTT

V: TRBV5-1
D: TRBD2
size: -
J: TRBJ2-1
CDR3: CASSSGLAGDEQFF
DNA: TGCGCCAGCAGCTCGGGACTAGCGGGAGATGAGCAGTTCTTC

V: TRBV7-2
D: TRBD1
size: -
J: TRBJ2-1
CDR3: CASSLGMGQYNEQFF
DNA: TGTGCCAGCAGCCTAGGGATGGGACAGTACAATGAGCAGTTCTTC

V: TRBV18
D: TRBD1
size: once
J: TRBJ1-2
CDR3: CASSPPGQGAYGYTF
DNA: TGTGCCAGCTCACCACCGGGACAGGGGGCCTATGGCTACACCTTC

V: TRBV4-3
D: -
size: -
J: TRBJ1-6
CDR3: CASSQDRQGGTPLHF
DNA: TGCGCCAGCAGCCAAGATAGGCAGGGTGGGACACCCCTCCACTTT

V: TRBV5-1
D: -
size: once
J: TRBJ2-7
CDR3: CASSRDSYEQYF
DNA: TGCGCCAGCAGCCGAGACTCTTACGAGCAGTACTTC